This TCR beta chain was sequenced in a study of blood T cells in healthy people across ages. At the level of the study: Template switching retrieved approximately one barcoded beta molecule for each two T cells.

A second PCR of 7 to 11 cycles used a sample-barcoded 5' primer and a J-beta primer mix. One entry per CDR3 protein, called by TCRdb with MiXCR from the 5' RACE reads. Here the sample spans roughly 1,500,000 distinct CDR3 sequences, around 36% being singletons. This clonotype was observed a few times. About 10 milliliters was the volume of peripheral blood drawn from each donor. Total RNA amounts of at least 5 micrograms were extracted per sample. V shed 4 bases, J shed 5 bases, and the junction held 6 bases outside the gene matches. CDR1 and CDR2 from the germline V gene are LNHNV and YYDKDF (reference sequence). The CDR3 covers 14 residues.

Source material: blood. The receptor was isolated from a woman in her 30s in good health. This chain connects TRBV15 to TRBJ2-7; 9 nucleotides agree with TRBD2. CDR3 sequence reads: CATSNGLARDEQYF. As DNA, the CDR3 is TGTGCCACCAGCAACGGACTAGCGAGGGACGAGCAGTACTTC.